This TCR beta chain was profiled in a study of naive and memory T cell subsets. CDR3 length: 14 amino acids. Germline lookup yields CDR1 MNHEY and CDR2 SVGAGI. The V gene lost 6 bases and the J gene lost 8 bases, with 16 bases spanning the gap. An equimolar mix of two oligonucleotides served as the beta constant-region primer for TRBC1 and TRBC2. Ligated cDNA was amplified by four rounds of PCR with nested alpha and beta constant-region primers and SP2. The cDNA 3' end received a ligated single-stranded oligonucleotide carrying the SP2 primer and a 12-nucleotide UMI. TCRdb re-derived calls from the UMI-ligation and nested PCR reads in MiXCR, one entry per CDR3 protein. This sample has tens of thousands of distinct CDR3 sequences, with 9% found just once. Broader study findings: Possibly reflecting memory cells re-expressing CD45RA, a few larger clonotypes occurred in naive repertoires, especially CD8. A clonotype means one alpha or beta sequence, not an alpha/beta pair. Gini index rose across naive, CM, EM and EMRA in CD4 and CD8.

Comment on this clonotype: Its antigen remains unknown.

Material: naive CD8+ T cells from blood. The sequence was obtained from a human donor in good health. The gene calls are TRBV6-5 and TRBJ1-4; D gene uncertain. CDR3 sequence: CASRTGVGKEKLFF. The CDR3 nucleotides are TGTGCCAGCAGGACCGGGGTAGGAAAGGAAAAACTGTTTTTT.